This TCR beta chain is drawn from a study of beta chain features in type 1 diabetes. Study conclusions and caveats: In every one of the four CD4+ subsets, TCRB CDR3s were moderately but significantly shorter in Type 1 diabetes patients. It was among patients, rather than healthy donors, that naive, central memory and Treg TCRB repertoires appeared more similar.

Reverse transcription of all isolated RNA meant that expressed TCRB transcripts were sequenced. Profiling relied on immunoSEQ multiplex PCR, and the TCRdb table lists in-frame clones only, not all of them. The repertoire consists of 150,000 or so clones, with around 10% occurring once and the leading ten covering roughly 2%. Looked up from germline, CDR1 is SGDLS and CDR2 is YYNGEE. The length of the CDR3 is 12 residues. Trimming cost V 3 bases and J 3 bases, with 6 bases left between them. This clone was detected only a few times. Its antigen is unidentified. The material sequenced was central memory CD4+ T cells from blood. The clonotype was recovered from a man aged 18 to 30 in good health. This chain links TRBV9 with TRBJ2-5; D is unresolved. CDR3 loop: CASSAAEETQYF. CDR3 sequence (DNA): TGTGCCAGCAGCGCGGCAGAAGAGACCCAGTACTTC.